The 2 T cell receptor beta chains listed next were all sequenced from one sample in a study of cytomegalovirus exposure and HLA in healthy donors. Primers for the PCR totalled 60 Vbeta and 13 Jbeta. Assay used: immunoSEQ multiplex PCR; TCRdb lists only in-frame clones, some missing. Of roughly 150,000 clones in the sample, roughly 88% were seen once. The sequenced sample was PBMCs. Receptors were obtained from a boy aged 2 to 10 in good health and CMV-seronegative.

This clone turned up a few times. The chain joins TRBV18 to TRBJ2-2, with 7 positions matching TRBD1. The CDR3 runs to 15 residues. Germline V CDR1 and CDR2: KGHSH, LQKENI. J lost 0 bases, V lost 3 bases, and 1 base had no gene match. Here the CDR3 reads CASSPGTANTGELFF. In DNA, the CDR3 is TGTGCCAGCTCACCCGGGACAGCGAACACCGGGGAGCTGTTTTTT.

The chain recombines TRBV7-2 with TRBJ2-2, with 7 nucleotides matching TRBD2. The germline V gene encodes CDR1 SGHTA and CDR2 FQGNSA. The V segment lost 5 bases and the J segment 1 base; nucleotides outside the gene matches: 1. This CDR3 is built from 14 residues. CDR3 DNA: TGTGCCAGCAGCAGGGAGGGGAACACCGGGGAGCTGTTTTTT. Amino acid sequence: CASSREGNTGELFF.